This T cell receptor beta chain appears in the sequencing data of a study of regulatory T cells in long-lasting Graves disease. As to time point: newly diagnosed GD, antithyroid drugs for less than 3 months. Generation of the TCR library employed RNA extracted from PBMCs. Arm-PCR of CDR3 regions with iRepertoire HTBI primers generated TCR beta libraries. TCRdb itself ran the multiplex PCR reads through MiXCR, one entry per CDR3 protein. The sample shows approximately 540,000 distinct CDR3 sequences, about 11% of them seen only once. V was pared by 0 bases and J by 8 bases, with 16 bases between. In germline, CDR1 is MGHRA, CDR2 YSYEKL. CDR3 size: 15 residues. The same data also went into a second study, on T cells in Graves' hyperthyroidism and ophthalmopathy.

The sample in question was peripheral blood mononuclear cells (PBMCs), obtained at new diagnosis, from a patient treated with antithyroid drugs. The chain carries TRBV4-1 and TRBJ1-2; D possibly corresponds to TRBD1 (6 bases). This receptor was identified in a woman aged 25-40 years with Graves disease. The CDR3 spells CASSQEGSGARGYTF. CDR3 sequence (DNA): TGCGCCAGCAGCCAAGAGGGGTCGGGGGCTCGGGGCTACACCTTC.